This TCR beta chain is drawn from a study of T-cell memory formation after mild COVID-19. V gave up 0 bases and J gave up 6 bases; unmatched junction bases: 9. Looked up from germline, CDR1 is DFQATT and CDR2 is SNEGSKA (reference sequence). The CDR3 contains 17 residues. Study-wide points: Mainly in CM and EM were contracting CD4+ clones; CD8+ were in EMRA.

MiXCR, run by TCRdb on the 5' RACE reads, gives a single entry per CDR3 protein. Of about 410,000 distinct CDR3 sequences listed, around a quarter are singletons. Points on this clonotype: Its specificity is unknown.

The sequence was obtained from an adult woman who had mild COVID-19 (a few samples of this study predate the infection). Cell type and time point are not known. The chain joins TRBV20-1 to TRBJ2-2; 11 nucleotides align to TRBD1. The sequenced material came from PBMCs or a T cell subset sorted from them (not recorded which). The DNA of the CDR3 is TGCAGTGCTAGAGATCTGGACAGGGGGCAGTTCCCCGGGGAGCTGTTTTTT. It is translated as CSARDLDRGQFPGELFF.